This T cell receptor beta chain is from a study of response to subunit inactivated influenza vaccine. The CDR3 loop spans 13 amino acids. CDR1 is MNHEY and CDR2 is SVGEGT in the germline V gene. V was clipped by 2 bases and J by 4 bases, with 8 bases between them. General study results and limits: New T cells are recruited in small numbers by each seasonal influenza vaccination, according to the authors' suggestion.

In TCRdb, the RT-PCR reads were re-called with MiXCR into one record per CDR3 protein. The sample lists about 520,000 distinct CDR3 sequences, 6.5% to 8% seen once, with about an eighth in the top ten. Worth noting for this clonotype: As yet, its antigen is unknown.

Sequenced material: PBMCs from blood, taken around 25 months after vaccination. This clonotype was obtained from a man between 50 and 69 years old who received an inactivated influenza vaccine. The chain carries TRBV6-2 or TRBV6-3 and TRBJ1-1; unclear D gene. Here the CDR3 DNA reads TGTGCCAGCAGTTACCGACCCACCACTGAAGCTTTCTTT. It encodes CASSYRPTTEAFF.